This entry lists 7 T cell receptor beta chains sequenced from one sample in a study of T-cell memory formation after mild COVID-19. Using its own MiXCR run on the 5' RACE reads, TCRdb lists one record per CDR3 protein. The sample comprises about 470,000 distinct CDR3 sequences, more than 20% of which are singletons, and approximately 13% rests with the top ten. Sequenced input: PBMCs or a T cell subset sorted from them (not recorded which). The receptors here all came from an adult woman who had mild COVID-19 (a few samples of this study predate the infection). Cell type and time point are not known.

In this sample, this clonotype turned up many times. J is TRBJ2-7 and V is TRBV27; 7 bases are a match to TRBD2. Trimming cost V 0 bases and J 6 bases; bases outside gene matches: 23. The CDR3 runs to 20 residues. Germline V lookup: CDR1 MNHEY, CDR2 SMNVEV (reference sequence). The CDR3 is CASSLSPPWRRGGVFIEQYF. Written as DNA, the CDR3 is TGTGCCAGCAGTTTATCGCCCCCCTGGAGACGCGGGGGAGTATTCATCGAGCAGTACTTC.

This clonotype has just a few counts. This chain connects TRBV20-1 to TRBJ1-2; TRBD1 matches at 7 bases. Germline V gives CDR1 DFQATT, CDR2 SNEGSKA (reference sequence). The ends lost 6 bases at V and 5 bases at J; junction bases unmatched: 9. The CDR3 sequence is 13 residues long. CDR3 DNA: TGCAGTGCCCCTCACAGGGGTGGGTATGGCTACACCTTC. This encodes CSAPHRGGYGYTF.

This chain joins TRBV6-1 and TRBJ1-3; 7 nucleotides agree with TRBD1. Germline V gene sequence: CDR1 MNHNS, CDR2 SASEGT. The CDR3 spans 16 residues. J lost 4 bases, V lost 2 bases, and 8 bases had no gene match. Here the CDR3 DNA reads TGTGCCAGCAGTGAACGGACAGGTGGTGTAGGAAACACCATATATTTT. This codes for CASSERTGGVGNTIYF.

This clonotype was detected many times. The chain combines TRBV20-1 with TRBJ2-7; 7 bases are a match to TRBD1. Germline V gives CDR1 DFQATT, CDR2 SNEGSKA (reference sequence). The ends lost 3 bases at V and 0 bases at J; junction bases unmatched: 2. The CDR3 contains 13 residues. The CDR3 DNA is TGCAGTGCTAGCCGGGACAGCTCCTACGAGCAGTACTTC. It translates to CSASRDSSYEQYF.

This rearrangement joins TRBV12-3 or TRBV12-4 to TRBJ1-5; weak D call: TRBD1 (6 bases). The V and J ends lost 8 bases and 6 bases respectively, with 11 bases between them. CDR3 length: 12 amino acids. The CDR3 here is CASQTGAQPQHF. In DNA form, the CDR3 reads TGTGCCAGCCAAACGGGGGCTCAGCCCCAGCATTTT.

V usage is TRBV12-3 or TRBV12-4 and J usage is TRBJ1-2; possible D gene TRBD1, 6 bases. This CDR3 comprises 14 residues. Trimming cost V 3 bases and J 4 bases, with 12 bases left between them. DNA for the CDR3: TGTGCCAGCAGTTTCGGGGCAGGGGCCTATGGCTACACCTTC. Translated, it gives CASSFGAGAYGYTF.

In its sample, this clonotype was seen a few times. This chain links TRBV20-1 with TRBJ1-1, with no clear D. The CDR3 is made up of 12 amino acids. V was cut by 3 bases and J by 10 bases, with 15 bases left in between. The germline CDR1 and CDR2 sequences are DFQATT and SNEGSKA (reference sequence). CDR3 in DNA: TGCAGTGCTAGCCGTTACGAACCGGGAGCTTTCTTT. As protein: CSASRYEPGAFF.